This T cell receptor (beta chain) was identified during a study of T cells in Graves' hyperthyroidism and ophthalmopathy. From RNA transcripts, TCR beta CDR3 regions were amplified. A set of HTBI primers served as the primers for a first-round RT-PCR of the TCR CDR3. From the multiplex PCR reads, TCRdb called clonotypes with MiXCR, one entry per CDR3 protein. The sample has around 260,000 distinct CDR3 sequences; less than 30% are singletons. In its sample, this clonotype was seen many times. Its antigen remains unknown. Study-wide results and caveats: Clonotypes that were expanded in thyroid above 0.001 mostly appeared in blood too.

The CDR3 sequence is 14 residues long. The germline V gene has CDR1 MDHEN and CDR2 SYDVKM. Losses at the gene ends were 5 bases for V and 5 bases for J; bases not matched to a gene: 7. Sequencing was done on a sample of blood. The V and J genes are TRBV28 and TRBJ2-5; TRBD2 agrees at 8 bases. The origin of this receptor is a man aged 40-49 years with Graves' hyperthyroidism that later progressed to Graves' ophthalmopathy. CDR3 protein: CASSRAGVRETQYF. DNA for the CDR3: TGTGCCAGCAGTCGAGCGGGAGTGCGGGAGACCCAGTACTTC.